This T cell receptor beta chain emerged from a study of blood T cell repertoires in COVID-19. Whole-study context: T cells, B-cell-depleted T cells, or PBMCs supplied cDNA or gDNA.

This CDR3 has 13 amino acids. Germline CDR1 MNHEY, CDR2 SVGAGI. V dropped 6 bases and J dropped 4 bases, with 12 bases sitting between them. This clone was found once. Study processing details: Reference gene primer amplification yielded estimated nucleated cell counts. Sequencing used immunoSEQ multiplex PCR; TCRdb keeps in-frame clones, though not all of them. V, J and clone size are taken as reported in that table, and D and trimming were inferred from the DNA itself. The sample records 300,000 to 350,000 clones, around nine tenths being singletons. This rearrangement joins TRBV6-5 to TRBJ1-1, with TRBD1 as a possible D gene (5 bases). The sample was peripheral blood. The clonotype originates from a woman aged 18-35 years who had recovered from COVID-19. The CDR3: CASSSGIATEAFF. The CDR3 nucleotides are TGTGCCAGCAGCTCAGGGATCGCCACTGAAGCTTTCTTT.